Given below is one T cell receptor (beta chain) in context. Its antigen is still unknown. This sample was taken from a study of TIL therapy for anti-PD-1-resistant metastatic lung cancer. Across the whole study: Tumors carried a median 1.5 non-synonymous mutations per megabase.

Sequencing used immunoSEQ v3. Profiled with immunoSEQ multiplex PCR; TCRdb holds only in-frame clones, not every one. The sample lists under 100,000 clones, 50% to 70% occurring once. Time point indicated: pre-treatment sample, taken before nivolumab and TIL therapy. Most excised metastases sampled were pleural nodules or supraclavicular lymph nodes. General study points: The cohort had more treatment-naive, never-smoker and oncogene-addicted patients than typical. Many TIL product clones were absent from baseline tumor, suggesting clonal contraction.

V lost 2 bases and J 4 bases, leaving 8 bases between the germline ends. The CDR3 is 13 residues long. Per the germline V gene, CDR1 is SEHNR and CDR2 is FQNEAQ (reference sequence). The receptor was isolated from a person aged 25-85 years with non-small cell lung cancer. Here the sequenced sample was tumor tissue, taken at baseline. The chain has TRBV7-9 and TRBJ1-2; tentatively, D is TRBD1 (6 bases). CDR3: CASSLQGPYGYTF. The CDR3 DNA follows: TGTGCCAGCAGCTTACAGGGGCCCTATGGCTACACCTTC. Filled out from reference TRBV7-9 and TRBJ1-2, the complete variable domain reads DTGVSQNPRHKITKRGQNVTFRCDPISEHNRLYWYRQTLGQGPEFLTYFQNEAQLEKSRLLSDRFSAERPKGSFSTLEIQRTEQGDSAMYLCASSLQGPYGYTFGSGTRLTVV.